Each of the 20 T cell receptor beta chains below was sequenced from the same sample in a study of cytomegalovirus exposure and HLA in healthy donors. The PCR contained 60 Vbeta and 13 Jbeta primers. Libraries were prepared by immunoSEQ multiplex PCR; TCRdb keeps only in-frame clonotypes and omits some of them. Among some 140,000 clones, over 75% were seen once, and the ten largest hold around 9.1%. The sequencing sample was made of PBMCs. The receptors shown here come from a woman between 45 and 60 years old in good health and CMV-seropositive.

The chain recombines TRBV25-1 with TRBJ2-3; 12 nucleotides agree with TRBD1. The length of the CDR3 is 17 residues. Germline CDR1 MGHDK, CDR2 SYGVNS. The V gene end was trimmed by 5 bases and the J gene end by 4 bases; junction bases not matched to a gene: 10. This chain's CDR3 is CASSPHTGTGGSDTQYF. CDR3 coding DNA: TGTGCCAGCAGTCCACATACCGGGACAGGGGGCTCAGATACGCAGTATTTT.

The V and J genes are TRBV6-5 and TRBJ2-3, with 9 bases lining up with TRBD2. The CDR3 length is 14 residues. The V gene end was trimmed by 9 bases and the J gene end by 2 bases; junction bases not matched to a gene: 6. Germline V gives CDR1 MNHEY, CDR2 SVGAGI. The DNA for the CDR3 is TGTGCCAGTACGCGGGGGGGACACACAGATACGCAGTATTTT. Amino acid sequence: CASTRGGHTDTQYF.

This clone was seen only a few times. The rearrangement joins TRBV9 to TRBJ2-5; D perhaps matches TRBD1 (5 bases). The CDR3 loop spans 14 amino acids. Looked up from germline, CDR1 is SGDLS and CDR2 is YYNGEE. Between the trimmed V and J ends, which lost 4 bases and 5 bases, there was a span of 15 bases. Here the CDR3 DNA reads TGTGCCAGCAGCCATTCTAAGGGGTTGGAGACCCAGTACTTC. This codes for CASSHSKGLETQYF.

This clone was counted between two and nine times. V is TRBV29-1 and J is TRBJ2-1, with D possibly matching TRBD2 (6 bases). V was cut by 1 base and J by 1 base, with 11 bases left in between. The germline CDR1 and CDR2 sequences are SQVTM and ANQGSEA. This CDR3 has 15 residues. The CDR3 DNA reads TGCAGCGTTGAAGGCAATGGGGGGTCCTACAATGAGCAGTTCTTC. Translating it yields CSVEGNGGSYNEQFF.

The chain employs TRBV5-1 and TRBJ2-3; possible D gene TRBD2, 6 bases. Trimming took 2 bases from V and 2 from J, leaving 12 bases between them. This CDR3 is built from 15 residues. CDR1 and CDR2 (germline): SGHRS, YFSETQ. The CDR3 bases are TGCGCCAGCAGCTTCACCCAGGGACTCACAGATACGCAGTATTTT. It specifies CASSFTQGLTDTQYF.

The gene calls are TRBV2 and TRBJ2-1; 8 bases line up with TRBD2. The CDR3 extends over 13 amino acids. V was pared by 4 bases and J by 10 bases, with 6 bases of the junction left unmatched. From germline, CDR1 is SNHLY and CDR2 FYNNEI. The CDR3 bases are TGTGCCAGCAGTGTACTAGCGGTGAGGGAGCAGTTCTTC. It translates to CASSVLAVREQFF.

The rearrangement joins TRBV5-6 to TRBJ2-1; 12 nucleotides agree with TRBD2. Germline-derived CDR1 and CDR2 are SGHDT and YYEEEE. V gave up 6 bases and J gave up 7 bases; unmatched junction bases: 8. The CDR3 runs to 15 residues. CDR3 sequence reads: CASNGLAGGRNEQFF. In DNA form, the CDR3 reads TGTGCCAGCAATGGTCTAGCGGGGGGGCGGAATGAGCAGTTCTTC.

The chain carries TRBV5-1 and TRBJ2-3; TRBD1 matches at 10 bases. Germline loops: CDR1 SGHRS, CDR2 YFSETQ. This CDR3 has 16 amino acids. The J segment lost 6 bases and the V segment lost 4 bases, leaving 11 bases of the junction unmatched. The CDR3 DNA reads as TGCGCCAGCAGCCCCCGGGACAGGGGCGGGGTCGATACGCAGTATTTT. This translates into CASSPRDRGGVDTQYF.

CDR3 loop: CASSVQAAADTQYF. The CDR3 nucleotides are TGTGCCAGCAGCGTACAAGCGGCGGCAGATACGCAGTATTTT. The chain joins TRBV9 to TRBJ2-3; TRBD2 might be the D (5 bases). CDR1 and CDR2 from the germline V gene are SGDLS and YYNGEE. The V end lost 1 base, the J end lost 4 bases, and 10 bases lay between the germline ends. The CDR3 totals 14 residues.

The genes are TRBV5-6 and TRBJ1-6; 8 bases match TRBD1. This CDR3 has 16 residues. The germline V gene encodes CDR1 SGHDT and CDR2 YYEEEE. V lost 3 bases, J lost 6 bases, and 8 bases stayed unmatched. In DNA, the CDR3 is TGTGCCAGCAGCTCTGACAGGGGTAGAGGTAATTCACCCCTCCACTTT. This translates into CASSSDRGRGNSPLHF.

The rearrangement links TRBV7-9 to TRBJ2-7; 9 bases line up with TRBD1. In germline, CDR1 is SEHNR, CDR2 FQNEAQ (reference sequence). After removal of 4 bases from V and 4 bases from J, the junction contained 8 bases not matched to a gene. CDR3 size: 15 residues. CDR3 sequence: CASSSLYRGLYEQYF. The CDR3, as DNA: TGTGCCAGCAGCTCACTTTACAGGGGGCTATACGAGCAGTACTTC.

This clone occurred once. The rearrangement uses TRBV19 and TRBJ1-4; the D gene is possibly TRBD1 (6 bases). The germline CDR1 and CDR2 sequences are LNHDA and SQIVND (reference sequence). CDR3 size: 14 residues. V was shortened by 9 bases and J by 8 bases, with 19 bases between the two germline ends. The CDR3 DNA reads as TGTGCCAGCCAGAAGGACAGTCAGTTAGAAAAACTGTTTTTT. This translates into CASQKDSQLEKLFF.

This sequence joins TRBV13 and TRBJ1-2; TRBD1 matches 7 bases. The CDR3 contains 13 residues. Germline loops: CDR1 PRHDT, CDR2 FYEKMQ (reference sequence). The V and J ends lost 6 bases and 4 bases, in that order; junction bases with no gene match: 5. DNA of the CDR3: TGTGCCAGCAGTTCGGGACAGTCCTATGGCTACACCTTC. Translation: CASSSGQSYGYTF.

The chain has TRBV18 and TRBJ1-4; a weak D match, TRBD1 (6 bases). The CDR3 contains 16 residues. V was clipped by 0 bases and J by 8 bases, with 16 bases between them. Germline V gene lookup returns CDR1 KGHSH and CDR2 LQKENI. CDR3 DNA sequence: TGTGCCAGCTCACCACCGCCAGGGGCTAATAACGAAAAACTGTTTTTT. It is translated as CASSPPPGANNEKLFF.

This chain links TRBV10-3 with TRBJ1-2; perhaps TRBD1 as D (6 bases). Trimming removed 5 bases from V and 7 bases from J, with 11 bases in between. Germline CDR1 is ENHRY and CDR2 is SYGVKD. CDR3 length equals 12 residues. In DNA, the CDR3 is TGTGCCATCAGTCTTCTCAGGGGTGGCTACACCTTC. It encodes CAISLLRGGYTF.

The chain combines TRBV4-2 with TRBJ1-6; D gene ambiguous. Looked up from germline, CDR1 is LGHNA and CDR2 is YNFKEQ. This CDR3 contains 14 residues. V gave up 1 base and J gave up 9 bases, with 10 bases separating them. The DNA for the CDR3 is TGTGCCAGCAGCCAAGTAGATAGTCGTTCACCCCTCCACTTT. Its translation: CASSQVDSRSPLHF.

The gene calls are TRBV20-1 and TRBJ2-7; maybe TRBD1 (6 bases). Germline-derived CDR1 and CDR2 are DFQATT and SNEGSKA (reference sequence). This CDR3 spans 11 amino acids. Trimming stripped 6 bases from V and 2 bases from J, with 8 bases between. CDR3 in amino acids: CSAEGAYEQYF. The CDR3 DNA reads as TGCAGTGCCGAGGGGGCCTACGAGCAGTACTTC.

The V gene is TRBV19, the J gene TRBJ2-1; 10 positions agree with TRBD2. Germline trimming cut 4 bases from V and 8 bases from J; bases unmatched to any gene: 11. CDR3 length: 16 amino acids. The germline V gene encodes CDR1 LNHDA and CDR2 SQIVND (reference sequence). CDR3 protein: CASSRPSGGPADEQFF. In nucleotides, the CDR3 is TGTGCCAGTAGTAGACCTAGCGGGGGACCAGCCGATGAGCAGTTCTTC.

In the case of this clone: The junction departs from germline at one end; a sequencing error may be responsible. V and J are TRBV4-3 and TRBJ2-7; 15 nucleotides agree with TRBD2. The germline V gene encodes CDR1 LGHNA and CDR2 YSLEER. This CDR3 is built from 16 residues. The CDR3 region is CASSPGLAGGAYGQYF. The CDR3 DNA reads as TGCGCCAGCAGCCCTGGACTAGCGGGGGGGGCCTACGGGCAGTACTTC.

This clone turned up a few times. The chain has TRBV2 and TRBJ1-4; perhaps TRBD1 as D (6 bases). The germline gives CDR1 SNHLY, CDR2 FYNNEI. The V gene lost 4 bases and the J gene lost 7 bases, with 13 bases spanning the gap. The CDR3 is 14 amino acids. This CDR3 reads CASSVGAGSEKLFF. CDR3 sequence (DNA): TGTGCCAGCAGTGTGGGGGCAGGGTCTGAAAAACTGTTTTTT.